One and the same sample provided the 21 T cell receptor beta chains below, sequenced in a study of T-cell reconstitution after alpha-beta-depleted transplantation in children. TCRbeta library construction was performed incorporating unique molecular identifiers. TCRdb itself ran the PCR reads through MiXCR, one entry per CDR3 protein. The sample has 200,000 to 250,000 distinct CDR3 sequences, roughly 10% seen once; the top ten hold 28%. The sample here was PBMCs, taken before TCRalphabeta/CD19-depleted stem cell transplant. These receptors came from a child in the first two years of life with acute myeloid leukemia, due to receive a stem cell transplant.

The J gene is TRBJ2-1, the V gene TRBV7-3; 11 nucleotides line up with TRBD2. This CDR3 contains 15 residues. Trimming cost V 3 bases and J 4 bases; bases outside gene matches: 2. The germline CDR1 and CDR2 sequences are SGHTA and FQGTGA. The CDR3 coding sequence is TGTGCCAGCAGCTTTAGCGGGAGGGGTTACAATGAGCAGTTCTTC. Encoded protein: CASSFSGRGYNEQFF.

There are many counts of this clonotype. The chain is built from TRBV5-1 and TRBJ2-5; D is possibly TRBD2 (5 bases). The length of the CDR3 is 13 residues. The V end lost 5 bases, the J end lost 3 bases, and 11 bases lay between the germline ends. Looked up from germline, CDR1 is SGHRS and CDR2 is YFSETQ. CDR3 in DNA: TGCGCCAGCAGAGAAGGACTTGAAGAGACCCAGTACTTC. The encoded protein is CASREGLEETQYF.

This clonotype was counted at least ten times. V and J are TRBV7-2 and TRBJ1-1; tentative D call: TRBD1 (6 bases). The CDR3 loop spans 14 amino acids. Germline V gene sequence: CDR1 SGHTA, CDR2 FQGNSA. Trimming removed 5 bases from V and 0 bases from J, with 10 bases in between. The CDR3 protein is CASSRQAVNTEAFF. CDR3 DNA sequence: TGTGCCAGCAGCCGACAGGCCGTGAACACTGAAGCTTTCTTT.

This clonotype was seen repeatedly, ten times or more. This rearrangement joins TRBV20-1 to TRBJ2-4, with D unresolved. CDR3 length: 13 amino acids. V was cut by 5 bases and J by 0 bases, with 8 bases left in between. The V gene's germline CDR1 is DFQATT and CDR2 SNEGSKA (reference sequence). This CDR3 reads CSAVQLAKNIQYF. The CDR3 DNA follows: TGCAGTGCTGTACAGTTAGCCAAAAACATTCAGTACTTC.

This clonotype was counted many times. CDR3 amino acids: CASSSGRTTVGGYTF. For the CDR3, the DNA is TGTGCCAGCAGCTCCGGACGAACGACTGTGGGCGGCTACACCTTC. The chain joins TRBV7-9 to TRBJ1-2; no clear D. Germline CDR1 is SEHNR and CDR2 is FQNEAQ (reference sequence). The CDR3 has 15 amino acids. The V and J ends lost 4 bases and 8 bases respectively, with 20 bases between them. Using reference TRBV7-9 and TRBJ1-2 for the parts outside the CDR3, the full variable domain is DTGVSQNPRHKITKRGQNVTFRCDPISEHNRLYWYRQTLGQGPEFLTYFQNEAQLEKSRLLSDRFSAERPKGSFSTLEIQRTEQGDSAMYLCASSSGRTTVGGYTFGSGTRLTVV.

This clonotype was seen repeatedly, ten times or more. J is TRBJ1-2 and V is TRBV20-1; 7 positions match TRBD1. CDR1 and CDR2 from the germline V gene are DFQATT and SNEGSKA (reference sequence). The junction had 5 bases not matched to a gene; V was cut back by 5 bases and J by 2 bases. CDR3 size: 13 residues. Here the CDR3 reads CSAGGTANYGYTF. CDR3 sequence (DNA): TGCAGTGCTGGCGGGACAGCGAACTATGGCTACACCTTC.

As for this clonotype: A single base separates this from a much larger clone, so it may be a read error. This chain joins TRBV20-1 and TRBJ2-1; weak D call: TRBD2 (5 bases). The CDR3 is made up of 14 amino acids. Germline assignment: CDR1 DFQATT and CDR2 SNEGSKA (reference sequence). For the CDR3, the DNA is TGCAGTGCTCAGGACTCCTTGACCTACAATGCGCAGTTCTTC. Translated: CSAQDSLTYNAQFF.

This clonotype was counted many times. This chain joins TRBV25-1 and TRBJ2-2; no firm D call. V was cut by 1 base and J by 5 bases, with 11 bases left in between. Germline CDR1 reads MGHDK; CDR2 reads SYGVNS. The CDR3 contains 15 residues. For the CDR3, the DNA is TGTGCCAGCAGTGAATGGGTTTCCCCTACCGGGGAGCTGTTTTTT. As protein: CASSEWVSPTGELFF.

This clonotype has a count of ten or more. The CDR3 DNA is TGCAGCGTTGCTAGGAGTCGGCGGGGGGGAAACACCGGGGAGCTGTTTTTT. This codes for CSVARSRRGGNTGELFF. The gene calls are TRBV29-1 and TRBJ2-2; 9 bases are a match to TRBD2. There are 17 residues in the CDR3. Germline trimming cut 4 bases from V and 2 bases from J; bases unmatched to any gene: 11. From germline, CDR1 is SQVTM and CDR2 ANQGSEA.

There are a few counts of this clonotype. CDR3 in DNA: TGTGCCAGCGGCGGCGGGTTGCGCTCTGGGGCCAACGTCCTGACTTTC. This translates into CASGGGLRSGANVLTF. The genes are TRBV7-6 and TRBJ2-6; tentatively, D is TRBD2 (5 bases). CDR1 SGHVS and CDR2 FNYEAQ come from the germline V gene. Trimming took 8 bases from V and 0 from J, leaving 14 bases between them. There are 16 residues in the CDR3.

This clonotype has ten or more counts. The V call is TRBV7-6, the J call TRBJ2-3; D is unresolved. CDR3 length: 15 amino acids. Germline CDR1 is SGHVS and CDR2 is FNYEAQ. V was cut by 2 bases and J by 1 base, with 10 bases left in between. The CDR3: CASSLRYLGTDTQYF. The CDR3 DNA is TGTGCCAGCAGCTTAAGGTATCTGGGCACAGATACGCAGTATTTT.

This clonotype appeared a few times. This sequence joins TRBV30 and TRBJ2-7, with 8 nucleotides matching TRBD2. The V and J ends lost 0 bases and 2 bases, in that order; junction bases with no gene match: 6. Germline CDR1 GTSNPN, CDR2 SVGIG (reference sequence). CDR3 length: 15 residues. The CDR3 sequence: CAWSVDPAGAYEQYF. CDR3 bases: TGTGCCTGGAGTGTAGACCCAGCGGGGGCCTACGAGCAGTACTTC.

The table lists this clonotype with many counts. CDR3 in amino acids: CASSPTSGTGELFF. DNA of the CDR3: TGCGCCAGCAGCCCGACTAGCGGGACCGGGGAGCTGTTTTTT. The rearrangement links TRBV5-1 to TRBJ2-2, with 10 bases aligning to TRBD2. This CDR3 contains 14 residues. V was clipped by 4 bases and J by 5 bases; unmatched bases: 2. Germline V gene lookup returns CDR1 SGHRS and CDR2 YFSETQ. Drawing the rest from reference TRBV5-1 and TRBJ2-2, the complete variable domain is KAGVTQTPRYLIKTRGQQVTLSCSPISGHRSVSWYQQTPGQGLQFLFEYFSETQRNKGNFPGRFSGRQFSNSRSEMNVSTLELGDSALYLCASSPTSGTGELFFGEGSRLTVL.

This clonotype was counted a few times. This chain joins TRBV11-1 and TRBJ1-1; 8 bases align to TRBD1. The CDR3 covers 19 residues. The ends lost 3 bases at V and 5 bases at J; junction bases unmatched: 20. The germline CDR1 and CDR2 sequences are SGHAT and FQDESV (reference sequence). The CDR3 loop is CASSFGRLSGSDRATEAFF. CDR3 DNA sequence: TGTGCCAGCAGCTTCGGCCGACTGTCAGGATCGGACAGGGCGACTGAAGCTTTCTTT.

There are many counts of this clonotype. The chain uses TRBV11-2 and TRBJ2-3; D is undetermined. The ends were cut back, 4 bases at V and 4 bases at J, with 9 bases in the middle. The CDR3 sequence is 13 residues long. Germline V gene sequence: CDR1 SGHAT, CDR2 FQNNGV. CDR3 in amino acids: CASSSETADTQYF. The CDR3 coding sequence is TGTGCCAGCAGCTCCGAGACCGCAGATACGCAGTATTTT.

This clonotype was counted ten times or more. The chain recombines TRBV24-1 with TRBJ1-1, with TRBD1 matching 7 bases. Germline CDR1 reads KGHDR; CDR2 reads SFDVKD. The CDR3 runs to 15 residues. The J segment lost 1 base and the V segment lost 2 bases, leaving 3 bases of the junction unmatched. The CDR3 is CATSDSKGANTEAFF. The CDR3, as DNA: TGTGCCACCAGTGATTCTAAGGGGGCGAACACTGAAGCTTTCTTT.

The chain employs TRBV12-3 or TRBV12-4 and TRBJ2-7; D is possibly TRBD2 (5 bases). The CDR3 is made up of 15 amino acids. V lost 5 bases, J lost 3 bases, and 17 bases lay in between. CDR3 nucleotides: TGTGCCAGCAGTCCCCCTAGCCGGCCCAACTACGAGCAGTACTTC. This translates into CASSPPSRPNYEQYF.

The sample holds many counts of this clonotype. The gene calls are TRBV12-3 or TRBV12-4 and TRBJ1-2; the match to TRBD1 covers 7 bases. CDR3 length: 14 residues. J lost 3 bases, V lost 3 bases, and 4 bases had no gene match. The CDR3 reads CASSLTGKHYGYTF. CDR3 in DNA: TGTGCCAGCAGTTTGACAGGGAAGCACTATGGCTACACCTTC.

A few counts support this clonotype. The rearrangement links TRBV2 to TRBJ1-2; 7 bases are a match to TRBD1. The CDR3 runs to 15 residues. Germline values: CDR1 SNHLY, CDR2 FYNNEI. After removal of 7 bases from V and 4 bases from J, the junction contained 12 bases not matched to a gene. CDR3 sequence (DNA): TGTGCCAGCATCACCGGGACAGTTCAGAGCTATGGCTACACCTTC. It translates to CASITGTVQSYGYTF. The entire variable domain, with the rest obtained from reference TRBV2 and TRBJ1-2, is as follows: EPEVTQTPSHQVTQMGQEVILRCVPISNHLYFYWYRQILGQKVEFLVSFYNNEISEKSEIFDDQFSVERPDGSNFTLKIRSTKLEDSAMYFCASITGTVQSYGYTFGSGTRLTVV.

At least ten counts were recorded for this clonotype. The gene calls are TRBV29-1 and TRBJ2-7; 7 nucleotides agree with TRBD1. Germline V lookup: CDR1 SQVTM, CDR2 ANQGSEA. This CDR3 has 16 residues. V gave up 2 bases and J gave up 2 bases; unmatched junction bases: 12. CDR3: CSVEPGDDRAPYEQYF. For the CDR3, the DNA is TGCAGCGTTGAACCAGGGGACGACAGGGCGCCCTACGAGCAGTACTTC.

This clonotype showed up many times. V is TRBV20-1 and J is TRBJ1-3; D remains ambiguous. There are 11 residues in the CDR3. Trimming shortened V by 0 bases and J by 7 bases, and 4 bases separated the two germline ends. Looked up from germline, CDR1 is DFQATT and CDR2 is SNEGSKA (reference sequence). CDR3 DNA: TGCAGTGCTAGAGATCACAACACCATATATTTT. Translation gives CSARDHNTIYF.